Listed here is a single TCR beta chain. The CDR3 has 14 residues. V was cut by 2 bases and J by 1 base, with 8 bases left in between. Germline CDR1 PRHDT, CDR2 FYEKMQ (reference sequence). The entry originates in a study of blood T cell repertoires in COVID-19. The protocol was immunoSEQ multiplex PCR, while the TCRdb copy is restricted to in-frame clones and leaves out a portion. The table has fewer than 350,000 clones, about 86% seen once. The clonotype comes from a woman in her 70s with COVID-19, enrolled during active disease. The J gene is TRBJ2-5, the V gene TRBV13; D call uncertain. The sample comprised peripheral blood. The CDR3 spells CASSLRHLQETQYF. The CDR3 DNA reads TGTGCCAGCAGCTTAAGACACCTCCAAGAGACCCAGTACTTC.